The rows below give T cell receptor beta chains drawn from one sample of a study of blood T cell repertoires in COVID-19. Method: immunoSEQ multiplex PCR; TCRdb's copy keeps in-frame clones and lacks some. The profile shows roughly 76,000 clones, 80% to 90% of them singletons. The sequencing sample was made of peripheral blood. These TCRs come from a man between 65 and 79 years old with active or convalescent COVID-19. The CDR3 runs from the conserved cysteine through the conserved F or W. Fields, in order: V gene, D gene, J gene, CDR3 protein. The D gene is left open where the match is weak.

>TRBV7-6|-|TRBJ2-7
CASSGGTSYEQYF
>TRBV5-1|TRBD1|TRBJ1-3
CASSNGPQGTAGNTIYF
>TRBV9|TRBD2|TRBJ2-5
CASSVGAIAGVGETQYF
>TRBV29-1|TRBD2|TRBJ2-7
CSVEDRAGGKGYEQYF
>TRBV28|TRBD1|TRBJ1-6
CASSLLPGQGAESPLHF
>TRBV6-2/TRBV6-3|-|TRBJ1-1
CASSYTSGNTEAFF
>TRBV28|TRBD1|TRBJ2-7
CASRGPGQGAGEQYF
>TRBV7-9|-|TRBJ1-2
CASSLAGLDYGYTF
>TRBV6-2/TRBV6-3|TRBD2|TRBJ2-7
CASSTPSGRAYYEQYF
>TRBV7-2|TRBD1|TRBJ2-7
CASSFTGDPSYEQYF
>TRBV30|TRBD2|TRBJ2-3
CAWRGPWGRAPDTQYF
>TRBV6-1|-|TRBJ2-1
CASSEGGSYNEQFF
>TRBV2|-|TRBJ2-4
CASSELDQRISYF
>TRBV18|-|TRBJ2-3
CASSREVYTDTQYF
>TRBV4-2|-|TRBJ1-2
CASSQRSWERFINYGYTF
>TRBV5-1|TRBD1|TRBJ1-6
CASSLGQGIVSPLHF
>TRBV18|TRBD1|TRBJ2-5
CASSQGTDGGETQYF
>TRBV13|TRBD1|TRBJ1-5
CASSFGQGAVQPQHF
>TRBV6-5|-|TRBJ1-5
CASLPTENSNQPQHF
>TRBV19|-|TRBJ2-2
CASSMQANTGELFF
>TRBV30|TRBD1|TRBJ1-3
CAWDSGQGIRNTIYF
>TRBV29-1|TRBD1|TRBJ2-7
CSVQKGQGTYEQYF
>TRBV6-1|TRBD2|TRBJ2-1
CASSETSGVYNEQFF
>TRBV30|-|TRBJ1-2
CAWRGFEGGYTF
>TRBV27|-|TRBJ2-7
CASSSNAVLVSYEQYF
>TRBV19|-|TRBJ2-2
CAIRVPNTGELFF
>TRBV19|-|TRBJ1-2
CASSISAGTNYGYTF
>TRBV29-1|TRBD1|TRBJ1-2
CSVETGTGKYGYTF
>TRBV21-1|-|TRBJ1-6
CASSKREDGGDNSPLHF
>TRBV24-1|-|TRBJ2-7
CTTSDSTPGTGGYEQYF